This TCR beta chain comes out of a study of T cell responses to AZD1222 COVID-19 vaccine. Study-level points and caveats: Only a handful of AZD1222 recipients tested seropositive at baseline.

As regards this clone: Its antigen remains unidentified.

Clones were read by immunoSEQ multiplex PCR, and TCRdb kept only the in-frame ones, dropping some. Here the sample spans about 87,000 clones, around 89% being singletons. With 5 bases removed from V and 3 bases from J, the gap between germline ends came to 7 bases. CDR1 and CDR2 (germline): MGHDK, SYGVNS. The CDR3 loop spans 12 amino acids. The genes are TRBV25-1 and TRBJ1-1; D gene unclear. The sequencing here drew on peripheral blood, taken on day 0 of AZD1222 vaccination. This clonotype was obtained from an adult in good health. The CDR3 DNA is TGTGCCAGCAGTTCATATTACACTGAAGCTTTCTTT. Amino acid sequence: CASSSYYTEAFF.